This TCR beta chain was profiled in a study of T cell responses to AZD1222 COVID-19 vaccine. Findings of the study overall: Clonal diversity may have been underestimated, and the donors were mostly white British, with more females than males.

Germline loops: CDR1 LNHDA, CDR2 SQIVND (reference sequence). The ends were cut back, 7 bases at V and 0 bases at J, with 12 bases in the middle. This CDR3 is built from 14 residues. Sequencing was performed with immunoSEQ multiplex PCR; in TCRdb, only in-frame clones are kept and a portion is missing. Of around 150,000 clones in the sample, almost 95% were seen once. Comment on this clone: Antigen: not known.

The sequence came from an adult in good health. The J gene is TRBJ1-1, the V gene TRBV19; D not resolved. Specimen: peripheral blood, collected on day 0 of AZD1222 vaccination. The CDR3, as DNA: TGTGCCAGTACCACGGCCTATATGAACACTGAAGCTTTCTTT. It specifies CASTTAYMNTEAFF.